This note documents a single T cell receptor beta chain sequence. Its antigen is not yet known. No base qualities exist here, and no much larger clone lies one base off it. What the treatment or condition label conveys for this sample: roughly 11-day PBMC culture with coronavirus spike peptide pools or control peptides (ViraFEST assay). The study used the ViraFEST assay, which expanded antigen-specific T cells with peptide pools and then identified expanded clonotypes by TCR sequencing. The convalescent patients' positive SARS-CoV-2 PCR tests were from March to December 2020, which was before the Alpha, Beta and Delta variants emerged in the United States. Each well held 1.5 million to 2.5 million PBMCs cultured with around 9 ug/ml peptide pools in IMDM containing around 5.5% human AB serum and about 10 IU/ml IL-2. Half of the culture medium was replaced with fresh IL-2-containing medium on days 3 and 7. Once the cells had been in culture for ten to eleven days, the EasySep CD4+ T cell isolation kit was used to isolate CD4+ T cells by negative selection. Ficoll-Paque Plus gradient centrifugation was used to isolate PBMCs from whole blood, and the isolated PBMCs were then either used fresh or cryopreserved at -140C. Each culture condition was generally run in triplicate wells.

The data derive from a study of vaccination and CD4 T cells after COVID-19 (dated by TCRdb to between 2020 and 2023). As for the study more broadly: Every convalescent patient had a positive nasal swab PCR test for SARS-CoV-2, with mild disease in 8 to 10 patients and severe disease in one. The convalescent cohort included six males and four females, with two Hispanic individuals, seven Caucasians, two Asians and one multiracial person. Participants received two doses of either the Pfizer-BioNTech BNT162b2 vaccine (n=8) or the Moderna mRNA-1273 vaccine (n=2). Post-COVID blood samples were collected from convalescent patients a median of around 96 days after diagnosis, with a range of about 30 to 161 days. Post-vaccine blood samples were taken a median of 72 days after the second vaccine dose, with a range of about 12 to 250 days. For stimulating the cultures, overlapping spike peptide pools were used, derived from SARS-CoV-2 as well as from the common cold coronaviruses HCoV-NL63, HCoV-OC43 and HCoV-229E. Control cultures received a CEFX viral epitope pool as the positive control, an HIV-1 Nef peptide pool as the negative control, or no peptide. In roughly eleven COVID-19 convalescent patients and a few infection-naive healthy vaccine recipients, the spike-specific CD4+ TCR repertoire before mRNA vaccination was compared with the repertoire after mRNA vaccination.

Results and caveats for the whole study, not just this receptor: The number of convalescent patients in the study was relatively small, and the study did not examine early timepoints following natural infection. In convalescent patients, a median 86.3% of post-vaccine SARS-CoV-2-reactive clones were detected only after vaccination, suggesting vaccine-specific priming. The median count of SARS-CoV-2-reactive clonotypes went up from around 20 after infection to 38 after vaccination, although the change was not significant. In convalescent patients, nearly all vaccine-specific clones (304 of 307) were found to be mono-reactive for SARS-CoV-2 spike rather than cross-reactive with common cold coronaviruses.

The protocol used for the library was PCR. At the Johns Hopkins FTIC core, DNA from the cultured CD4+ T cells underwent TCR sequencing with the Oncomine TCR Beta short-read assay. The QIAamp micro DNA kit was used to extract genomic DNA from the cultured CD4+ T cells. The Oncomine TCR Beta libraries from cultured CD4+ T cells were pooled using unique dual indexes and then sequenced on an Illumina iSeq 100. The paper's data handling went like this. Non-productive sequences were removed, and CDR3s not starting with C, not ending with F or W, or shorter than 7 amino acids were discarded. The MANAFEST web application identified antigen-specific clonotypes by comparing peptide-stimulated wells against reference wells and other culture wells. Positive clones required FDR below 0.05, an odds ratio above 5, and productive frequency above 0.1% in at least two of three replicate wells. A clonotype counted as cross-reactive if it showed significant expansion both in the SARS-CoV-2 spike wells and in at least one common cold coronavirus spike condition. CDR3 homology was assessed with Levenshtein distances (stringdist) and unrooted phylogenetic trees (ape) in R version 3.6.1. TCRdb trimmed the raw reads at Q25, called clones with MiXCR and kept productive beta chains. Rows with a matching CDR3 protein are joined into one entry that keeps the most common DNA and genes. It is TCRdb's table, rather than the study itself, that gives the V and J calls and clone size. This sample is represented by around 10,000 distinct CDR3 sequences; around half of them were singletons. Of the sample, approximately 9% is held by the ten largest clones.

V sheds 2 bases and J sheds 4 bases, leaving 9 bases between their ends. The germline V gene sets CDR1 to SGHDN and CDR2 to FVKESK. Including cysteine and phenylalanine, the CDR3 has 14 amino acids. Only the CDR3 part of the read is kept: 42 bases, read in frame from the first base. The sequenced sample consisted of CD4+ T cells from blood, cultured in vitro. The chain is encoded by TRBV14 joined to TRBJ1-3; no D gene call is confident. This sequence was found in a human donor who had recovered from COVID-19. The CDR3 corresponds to CASSQRPEGNTIYF. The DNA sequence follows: TGTGCCAGCAGCCAACGCCCCGAGGGAAACACCATATATTTT.